These 13 T cell receptor beta chains were all obtained from the same sample, sequenced in a study of cytomegalovirus exposure and HLA in healthy donors. This PCR relied on a set of 60 Vbeta primers and 13 Jbeta primers. TCRdb's copy holds only in-frame clones and misses some; the assay was immunoSEQ multiplex PCR. The table includes around 120,000 clones, 80% detected once. Sample: PBMCs. The source of these receptors is a female donor in good health and CMV-seropositive.

The gene calls are TRBV5-5 and TRBJ1-2; 10 nucleotides agree with TRBD1. Germline V gene sequence: CDR1 SGHKS, CDR2 YYEKEE (reference sequence). V lost 4 bases, J lost 6 bases, and 3 bases stayed unmatched. The CDR3 is made up of 13 amino acids. CDR3 DNA sequence: TGTGCCAGCAGCCAGACAGGGGGCAATGGCTACACCTTC. Protein product: CASSQTGGNGYTF.

This clone has only one observation. The chain combines TRBV5-1 with TRBJ2-5; no reliable D call. V shed 0 bases and J shed 1 base, with 16 bases lying between them. The CDR3 totals 17 residues. CDR1 and CDR2 (germline): SGHRS, YFSETQ. The CDR3 sequence: CASSLGIQQTSQETQYF. In nucleotides, the CDR3 is TGCGCCAGCAGCTTGGGCATCCAACAGACGTCCCAAGAGACCCAGTACTTC.

This rearrangement joins TRBV6-5 to TRBJ2-5; 8 positions match TRBD1. From germline, CDR1 is MNHEY and CDR2 SVGAGI. This CDR3 has 15 residues. V shed 2 bases, J shed 9 bases, and the junction held 11 bases outside the gene matches. Here the CDR3 reads CASSYVPRKGQAQYF. CDR3 nucleotides: TGTGCCAGCAGTTACGTCCCCCGTAAGGGACAGGCCCAGTACTTC.

The rearrangement joins TRBV6-6 to TRBJ1-2, with a possible D match to TRBD1 (5 bases). The CDR3 extends over 12 amino acids. CDR1 MNHNY and CDR2 SVGAGI come from the germline V gene (reference sequence). V was trimmed by 6 bases and J by 8 bases, leaving 13 bases between them. CDR3 DNA sequence: TGTGCCAGCAGCGCGGGACCCTACGGCTACACCTTC. Amino acids: CASSAGPYGYTF.

The CDR3 DNA reads as TGTGCCAGCAGCTTAGTGGGGGCGGGGGCCGAGTACGAGCAGTACTTC. This encodes CASSLVGAGAEYEQYF. J is TRBJ2-7 and V is TRBV11-2, with a weak D call TRBD2 (7 bases). Between the trimmed V and J ends, which lost 1 base and 4 bases, there was a span of 17 bases. Germline CDR1 reads SGHAT; CDR2 reads FQNNGV. The length of the CDR3 is 16 residues.

This clone appeared a few times. The rearrangement links TRBV7-9 to TRBJ1-2, with 10 bases identical to TRBD1. Per germline, CDR1 SEHNR and CDR2 FQNEAQ (reference sequence). Germline trimming cut 1 base from V and 6 bases from J; bases unmatched to any gene: 2. The CDR3 is 14 amino acids. The CDR3 reads CASSLVGTGDGYTF. DNA for the CDR3: TGTGCCAGCAGCTTAGTTGGGACAGGGGATGGCTACACCTTC.

The chain recombines TRBV7-2 with TRBJ1-2, with D perhaps matching TRBD1 (5 bases). This CDR3 is built from 14 residues. Germline values: CDR1 SGHTA, CDR2 FQGNSA. V lost 2 bases and J lost 2, with 9 bases in between. The CDR3 reads CASSLFAGNYGYTF. DNA of the CDR3: TGTGCCAGCAGCTTATTTGCAGGGAACTATGGCTACACCTTC.

The chain joins TRBV9 to TRBJ2-2; the D gene is possibly TRBD2 (6 bases). Trimming stripped 3 bases from V and 1 base from J, with 10 bases between. This CDR3 has 15 amino acids. Germline CDR1 SGDLS, CDR2 YYNGEE. DNA for the CDR3: TGTGCCAGCAGCGGGGACTCAGGGAACACCGGGGAGCTGTTTTTT. Translation: CASSGDSGNTGELFF.

V is TRBV15 and J is TRBJ1-5; 8 nucleotides match TRBD1. The CDR3 has 14 amino acids. Unmatched junction bases numbered 3, after V lost 4 bases and J lost 4 bases. In germline, CDR1 is LNHNV, CDR2 YYDKDF (reference sequence). The CDR3 bases are TGTGCCACCAGCATAGACAGGGGAAATCAGCCCCAGCATTTT. Encoded protein: CATSIDRGNQPQHF.

This clone appeared a single time. The DNA for the CDR3 is TGCGCCAGCATGCTAGCGGGGGCCCAAGAGACCCAGTACTTC. It is translated as CASMLAGAQETQYF. The chain joins TRBV5-1 to TRBJ2-5; 10 nucleotides match TRBD2. Trimming cost V 6 bases and J 1 base; bases outside gene matches: 3. The CDR3 runs to 14 residues. Germline V gene lookup returns CDR1 SGHRS and CDR2 YFSETQ.

The V and J genes are TRBV7-9 and TRBJ2-7; TRBD1 is a possible D gene (5 bases). This CDR3 region has 16 residues. V was cut by 8 bases and J by 3 bases, with 23 bases left in between. In germline, CDR1 is SEHNR, CDR2 FQNEAQ (reference sequence). The CDR3 bases are TGTGCCAGCGGAGTCGGGTCAGGGCCTCAAGGCTACGAGCAGTACTTC. It yields the protein CASGVGSGPQGYEQYF.

This sequence joins TRBV25-1 and TRBJ1-1; 8 bases agree with TRBD1. Germline CDR1 and CDR2: MGHDK and SYGVNS. The ends lost 6 bases at V and 1 base at J; junction bases unmatched: 4. The CDR3 length is 14 residues. CDR3 region: CASRGTGGNTEAFF. The CDR3 DNA is TGTGCCAGCAGGGGGACAGGTGGGAACACTGAAGCTTTCTTT.

V usage is TRBV30 and J usage is TRBJ1-2; D not certain. V gave up 5 bases and J gave up 4 bases, with 14 bases separating them. CDR3 size: 13 residues. Germline V lookup: CDR1 GTSNPN, CDR2 SVGIG (reference sequence). DNA for the CDR3: TGTGCCTGGTCGGCGGGGTTAGGCTATGGCTACACCTTC. It codes for CAWSAGLGYGYTF. The entire variable domain, with the rest obtained from reference TRBV30 and TRBJ1-2, is as follows: SQTIHQWPATLVQPVGSPLSLECTVEGTSNPNLYWYRQAAGRGLQLLFYSVGIGQISSEVPQNLSASRPQDRQFILSSKKLLLSDSGFYLCAWSAGLGYGYTFGSGTRLTVV.